Listed below are T cell receptor beta chains from one sample, sequenced in a study of blood T cell repertoires in COVID-19. Profiled with immunoSEQ multiplex PCR; TCRdb holds only in-frame clones, not every one. Found here are roughly 35,000 clones, around 73% of them singletons; the top ten hold 7.4%. Source material: peripheral blood. These receptors all come from a woman aged 55-70 years with acute or convalescent COVID-19. Both conserved end residues are part of each CDR3. The order of the fields is clone size, J gene, D gene, V gene, CDR3 protein, CDR3 DNA. A D gene is named only where the DNA matches it firmly. Expanded clones get a size class; other rows say once, few or many, or leave the size out.

>-|TRBJ2-3|TRBD1|TRBV6-2/TRBV6-3
CASSFRGDTQYF
TGTGCCAGCAGCTTCAGGGGGGATACGCAGTATTTT
>-|TRBJ2-1|-|TRBV4-2
CASSTTQSSYNEQFF
TGTGCCAGCAGTACGACACAGAGCTCCTACAATGAGCAGTTCTTC
>-|TRBJ1-5|TRBD1|TRBV4-1
CASSQGQENQPQHF
TGCGCCAGCTCTCAGGGACAGGAAAATCAGCCCCAGCATTTT
>few|TRBJ2-5|-|TRBV6-1
CASSEGGETQYF
TGTGCCAGCAGTGAGGGGGGAGAGACCCAGTACTTC
>once|TRBJ1-6|-|TRBV27
CASSLDSNNSPLHF
TGTGCCAGCAGTTTGGACAGTAATAATTCACCCCTCCACTTT
>once|TRBJ1-2|TRBD1|TRBV5-6
CASSRFRDRPNYGYTF
TGTGCCAGCAGCCGATTCCGGGACAGACCTAACTATGGCTACACCTTC
>-|TRBJ1-1|TRBD1|TRBV3-1/TRBV3-2
CASSLRDSEAFF
TGTGCCAGCAGCCTCCGGGACAGTGAAGCTTTCTTT
>-|TRBJ1-2|-|TRBV6-2/TRBV6-3
CASSYGPGGYTF
TGTGCCAGCAGTTACGGCCCGGGGGGCTACACCTTC
>once|TRBJ2-3|-|TRBV29-1
CSVGTVGTDTQYF
TGCAGCGTTGGGACAGTTGGCACAGATACGCAGTATTTT
>-|TRBJ2-1|-|TRBV11-3
CASSLLPYNEQFF
TGTGCCAGCAGCTTACTACCGTACAATGAGCAGTTCTTC
>-|TRBJ1-1|TRBD1|TRBV2
CASSENRGLTEAFF
TGTGCCAGCAGTGAAAACAGGGGCCTCACTGAAGCTTTCTTT
>-|TRBJ2-7|-|TRBV2
CASRTDGTYEQYF
TGTGCCAGCAGGACCGACGGGACCTACGAGCAGTACTTC
>-|TRBJ1-5|-|TRBV12-3/TRBV12-4
CASSLASDQPQHF
TGTGCCAGCAGTTTGGCCAGTGATCAGCCCCAGCATTTT
>-|TRBJ2-5|-|TRBV4-1
CASSQQGNQETQYF
TGCGCCAGCAGCCAACAGGGGAACCAAGAGACCCAGTACTTC
>-|TRBJ2-7|TRBD1|TRBV30
CAWSVNRGYEQYF
TGTGCCTGGAGTGTAAACAGGGGCTACGAGCAGTACTTC
>few|TRBJ2-3|TRBD2|TRBV2
CASSEILAGGSDTQYF
TGTGCCAGCAGTGAAATCCTAGCGGGGGGTAGCGATACGCAGTATTTT
>-|TRBJ2-7|TRBD1|TRBV18
CASSPRQGVYEQYF
TGTGCCAGCTCACCCCGACAGGGTGTCTACGAGCAGTACTTC
>-|TRBJ2-7|TRBD1|TRBV5-1
CASRVETGIYEQYF
TGCGCCAGCAGAGTCGAGACAGGGATCTACGAGCAGTACTTC
>-|TRBJ2-3|-|TRBV7-9
CASSHRDTSTDTQYF
TGTGCCAGCTCCCACCGGGACACTAGCACAGATACGCAGTATTTT
>-|TRBJ2-7|TRBD2|TRBV4-1
CASSQVLGASGGAYYEQYF
TGCGCCAGCAGCCAAGTTCTAGGAGCTAGCGGGGGGGCCTACTACGAGCAGTACTTC
>-|TRBJ1-1|TRBD1|TRBV14
CASSEDDRDQDTEAFF
TGTGCCAGCAGCGAAGACGACAGGGATCAGGACACTGAAGCTTTCTTT
>-|TRBJ2-7|-|TRBV30
CAWRGWGHYEQYF
TGTGCCTGGAGAGGTTGGGGGCACTACGAGCAGTACTTC
>few|TRBJ1-2|-|TRBV19
CASSIDSRTNYGYTF
TGTGCCAGTAGTATAGATAGCCGAACTAACTATGGCTACACCTTC
>-|TRBJ2-3|TRBD1|TRBV30
CAWSVRWTGGLTDTQYF
TGTGCCTGGAGTGTACGTTGGACAGGGGGCTTGACAGATACGCAGTATTTT
>-|TRBJ1-5|-|TRBV6-2/TRBV6-3
CASSYPLSNQPQHF
TGTGCCAGCAGTTACCCACTCAGCAATCAGCCCCAGCATTTT
>-|TRBJ2-7|-|TRBV5-6
CASSLANSHYEQYF
TGTGCCAGCAGCTTGGCCAATAGTCACTACGAGCAGTACTTC
>-|TRBJ2-1|TRBD2|TRBV6-6
CASSYSLAGGRNEQFF
TGTGCCAGCAGTTACTCACTAGCGGGGGGGCGCAATGAGCAGTTCTTC
>few|TRBJ1-1|-|TRBV4-2
CASSQDLGESEAFF
TGTGCCAGCAGCCAAGATCTTGGGGAGTCTGAAGCTTTCTTT
>-|TRBJ2-2|TRBD2|TRBV7-6
CASSFSSGGGELFF
TGTGCCAGCAGCTTTTCTAGCGGTGGCGGGGAGCTGTTTTTT
>once|TRBJ2-3|-|TRBV5-6
CASSSGGGSSDTQYF
TGTGCCAGCAGCTCAGGAGGTGGGAGCTCAGATACGCAGTATTTT
>few|TRBJ1-1|-|TRBV6-6
CASSLEVGTEAFF
TGTGCCAGCAGTTTAGAGGTTGGCACTGAAGCTTTCTTT
>once|TRBJ1-1|-|TRBV6-5
CASSYVDERSEAFF
TGTGCCAGCAGTTACGTAGACGAGAGGTCTGAAGCTTTCTTT
>-|TRBJ1-1|TRBD1|TRBV5-1
CASSGTGSVWDTEAFF
TGCGCCAGCTCCGGGACAGGGTCGGTTTGGGACACTGAAGCTTTCTTT